The clone carrying this TCR beta chain was observed a single time. These data belong to a study of cytomegalovirus exposure and HLA in healthy donors. The study ran its PCR with 60 Vbeta and 13 Jbeta primers. The data were produced by immunoSEQ multiplex PCR, yet TCRdb's version contains in-frame clones alone and is incomplete. The sample has over 150,000 clones; about 80% are singletons. This receptor was taken from a woman in her fifties or sixties in good health and CMV-seropositive. The specimen sequenced was PBMCs.

CDR3 sequence (DNA): TGTGCCAGTAGACAACAGGGGGCACGCGAAAAACTGTTTTTT. This codes for CASRQQGAREKLFF. The rearrangement joins TRBV19 to TRBJ1-4; 9 positions match TRBD1. The CDR3 length is 14 residues. V shed 6 bases and J 8 bases; nucleotides not matched to a gene: 7. The germline V gene has CDR1 LNHDA and CDR2 SQIVND (reference sequence).